Detailed here is one T cell receptor beta chain. The antigen remains undetermined. The authors reverse transcribed roughly 0.45 to 1 ug RNA with random hexamers. From the immunoSEQ multiplex PCR reads, TCRdb called clonotypes with MiXCR, one entry per CDR3 protein. This table holds 170,000 or so distinct CDR3 sequences, about 93% found once. The entry originates in a study of CD8 T cells in Susac syndrome. The CDR3 runs 13 residues. V dropped 2 bases and J dropped 4 bases, with 11 bases sitting between them. Germline CDR1 and CDR2: DFQATT and SNEGSKA (reference sequence). Study outcomes and limitations: The authors acknowledged that their TCR sequencing and HLA analysis involved a relatively small number of individuals.

V is TRBV20-1 and J is TRBJ1-1; D unclear. The TCR sequence derives from a human donor with multiple sclerosis. The sample taken for sequencing was CD4+ T cells from PBMCs. The CDR3 sequence: CSARQVASTEAFF. DNA for the CDR3: TGCAGTGCTAGACAGGTAGCTAGCACTGAAGCTTTCTTT.